The 28 T cell receptor beta chains presented below share a single source sample, sequenced in a study of T cells in Graves' hyperthyroidism and ophthalmopathy. RNA transcripts were the template for amplifying TCR beta CDR3 regions. The TCR CDR3 was amplified in a first-round RT-PCR using the HTBI primer set. TCRdb re-analysed the multiplex PCR reads in MiXCR, keeping a single row per CDR3 protein. The sample records roughly 200,000 distinct CDR3 sequences, approximately 20% being singletons. Sequenced sample: blood. The receptors stem from a middle-aged man with Graves' hyperthyroidism.

This clonotype was detected many times. V gene TRBV20-1 combines with J gene TRBJ2-3; 14 positions agree with TRBD2. Trimming took 1 base from V and 3 from J; bases not matched to a gene: 0. The CDR3 has 15 amino acids. Per the germline V gene, CDR1 is DFQATT and CDR2 is SNEGSKA (reference sequence). CDR3 protein: CSARGLAGGTDTQYF. Written as DNA, the CDR3 is TGCAGTGCTAGAGGACTAGCGGGAGGGACAGATACGCAGTATTTT.

As to this clonotype: A much larger clone lies a single base off, so this may be a read error. The conserved final phenylalanine or tryptophan is absent from the CDR3, which likely points to a read error. The chain carries TRBV11-2 and TRBJ2-1; D is perhaps TRBD2 (5 bases). The germline gives CDR1 SGHAT, CDR2 FQNNGV. V lost 5 bases to trimming and J lost 1 base, with 12 bases between them. The CDR3 contains 15 residues. This chain's CDR3 is CASSPRALSYNEQFL. CDR3 coding DNA: TGTGCCAGCAGCCCGAGGGCATTATCCTACAATGAGCAGTTCTTA.

In nucleotides, the CDR3 is TGTGCCAGTAGTATTATGGAACGGCAGGGAGAGCAGTTCTTC. It specifies CASSIMERQGEQFF. The rearrangement links TRBV19 to TRBJ2-1, with D perhaps TRBD1 (5 bases). V shed 3 bases and J shed 10 bases, with 16 bases lying between them. Germline CDR1 reads LNHDA; CDR2 reads SQIVND (reference sequence). This CDR3 has 14 amino acids.

With respect to this clonotype: Just one base apart from a much larger clone, this may be a read error. J is TRBJ2-7 and V is TRBV20-1; D is perhaps TRBD1 (6 bases). Trimming took off 0 bases at V and 2 bases at J, with 14 bases between the two ends. CDR3 length: 15 residues. Per the germline V gene, CDR1 is DFQATT and CDR2 is SNEGSKA (reference sequence). CDR3 protein: CSARDPGHETYEQYF. The CDR3 coding sequence is TGCAGTGCTAGAGACCCGGGACACGAGACCTACGAGCAGTACTTC.

This clonotype was recorded many times. The chain joins TRBV27 to TRBJ2-7; D not certain. The length of the CDR3 is 15 residues. Germline V gene sequence: CDR1 MNHEY, CDR2 SMNVEV (reference sequence). Deletions cut 5 bases from V and 0 bases from J, with 14 bases between. The CDR3 sequence is CASSPSRAISYEQYF. In DNA, the CDR3 is TGTGCCAGCAGTCCCTCCCGGGCCATCTCCTACGAGCAGTACTTC.

This chain connects TRBV27 to TRBJ1-2; weak D call: TRBD1 (5 bases). The CDR3 consists of 17 residues. Trimming cost V 3 bases and J 4 bases, with 21 bases left between them. Germline CDR1 reads MNHEY; CDR2 reads SMNVEV (reference sequence). The CDR3 spells CASSFGPGPRLGYGYTF. CDR3 DNA sequence: TGTGCCAGCAGTTTTGGACCGGGACCCCGACTCGGCTATGGCTACACCTTC.

The sample holds many counts of this clonotype. V gene TRBV30 combines with J gene TRBJ1-2; TRBD1 is a possible D gene (5 bases). V lost 5 bases, J lost 7 bases, and 17 bases lay in between. Germline CDR1 is GTSNPN and CDR2 is SVGIG (reference sequence). This CDR3 region has 13 residues. The CDR3 DNA reads as TGTGCCTGGCCCCATACCCGGGACTCTGGCTACACCTTC. It is translated as CAWPHTRDSGYTF.

This clonotype has a count of ten or more. The chain couples TRBV6-2 or TRBV6-3 to TRBJ2-7; D might be TRBD1 or TRBD2, each matching 5 bases. The CDR3 extends over 13 amino acids. Germline-derived CDR1 and CDR2 are MNHEY and SVGEGT. With 6 bases removed from V and 7 bases from J, the gap between germline ends came to 16 bases. The CDR3 DNA reads TGTGCCAGCAGACCGGGACCCCCGGAGGAGCAGTACTTC. Translating gives CASRPGPPEEQYF.

Points on this clonotype: A much larger clonotype is one base distant, so this may be a read error. J is TRBJ2-1 and V is TRBV5-1; D unresolved. Between the trimmed V and J ends, which lost 0 bases and 9 bases, there was a span of 16 bases. Per the germline V gene, CDR1 is SGHRS and CDR2 is YFSETQ. The CDR3 spans 15 residues. CDR3 protein: CASSLGRPTTSEQFF. Here the CDR3 DNA reads TGCGCCAGCAGCTTGGGGAGACCCACAACCAGTGAGCAGTTCTTC.

There are many counts of this clonotype. The chain recombines TRBV24-1 with TRBJ1-3; D uncertain. The V gene lost 5 bases and the J gene lost 0 bases, with 4 bases spanning the gap. This CDR3 has 13 amino acids. Germline V lookup: CDR1 KGHDR, CDR2 SFDVKD. The chain's CDR3 is CATSGDSGNTIYF. In DNA form, the CDR3 reads TGTGCCACCAGTGGTGACTCTGGAAACACCATATATTTT.

This clonotype was seen a few times. One end of the junction does not line up with germline, which may come from a read error. Written as DNA, the CDR3 is TGTGCTAGCAGCTTGTCGGGGCCACAAGAGACCCAGTACTTC. It is translated as CASSLSGPQETQYF. This chain links TRBV7-7 with TRBJ2-5; D may match TRBD1 or TRBD2 (5 bases each). The CDR3 totals 14 residues. The V gene's germline CDR1 is SSHAT and CDR2 FNYEAQ (reference sequence). Full variable domain (missing parts from reference TRBV7-7 and TRBJ2-5): GAGVSQSPRYKVTKRGQDVTLRCDPISSHATLYWYQQALGQGPEFLTYFNYEAQPDKSGLPSDRFSAERPEGSISTLTIQRTEQRDSAMYRCASSLSGPQETQYFGPGTRLLVL.

This clonotype was observed at least ten times. The chain carries TRBV2 and TRBJ1-4; no clear D gene. CDR1 and CDR2 (germline): SNHLY, FYNNEI. This CDR3 spans 13 amino acids. V was clipped by 7 bases and J by 2 bases, with 8 bases between them. CDR3 region: CASIKETNEKLFF. In DNA, the CDR3 is TGTGCCAGCATCAAAGAGACTAATGAAAAACTGTTTTTT. Combining the CDR3 with reference TRBV2 and TRBJ1-4 gives the whole variable domain EPEVTQTPSHQVTQMGQEVILRCVPISNHLYFYWYRQILGQKVEFLVSFYNNEISEKSEIFDDQFSVERPDGSNFTLKIRSTKLEDSAMYFCASIKETNEKLFFGSGTQLSVL.

This clonotype showed up many times. The chain couples TRBV15 to TRBJ2-1; 7 bases are a match to TRBD1. The CDR3 contains 16 residues. CDR1 and CDR2 from the germline V gene are LNHNV and YYDKDF (reference sequence). The V gene end was trimmed by 3 bases and the J gene end by 2 bases; junction bases not matched to a gene: 7. The CDR3 region is CATSSSDRVPYNEQFF. CDR3 sequence (DNA): TGTGCCACCAGCAGTAGCGACAGGGTGCCCTACAATGAGCAGTTCTTC.

As to this clonotype: Being one base from a much bigger clone, this may be a read error. This sequence joins TRBV11-3 and TRBJ2-5; TRBD1 matches at 9 bases. With 8 bases clipped from V and 3 bases from J, the junction kept 7 bases outside the gene matches. This CDR3 has 14 amino acids. Germline CDR1 is SGHNT and CDR2 is YENEEA. This chain's CDR3 is CASRQRDREETQYF. CDR3 nucleotides: TGTGCCAGCCGCCAGAGGGACAGGGAAGAGACCCAGTACTTC.

There are many counts of this clonotype. The rearrangement uses TRBV7-2 and TRBJ1-1; 9 bases agree with TRBD1. Germline CDR1 reads SGHTA; CDR2 reads FQGNSA. J was trimmed by 0 bases and V by 5 bases; bases with no gene match: 7. CDR3 length equals 16 residues. This CDR3 is CASSVTGGGVNTEAFF. DNA for the CDR3: TGTGCCAGCAGCGTGACAGGGGGTGGTGTGAACACTGAAGCTTTCTTT.

This clonotype showed up many times. The rearrangement links TRBV5-1 to TRBJ1-5; no clear D. Deletions cut 0 bases from V and 3 bases from J, with 7 bases between. The CDR3 has 14 residues. Germline CDR1 is SGHRS and CDR2 is YFSETQ. CDR3 sequence: CASSLEGFNQPQHF. DNA for the CDR3: TGCGCCAGCAGCTTGGAAGGATTCAATCAGCCCCAGCATTTT.

The V gene is TRBV5-6, the J gene TRBJ2-5; TRBD2 matches at 11 bases. V was pared by 4 bases and J by 2 bases, with 10 bases of the junction left unmatched. The germline V gene has CDR1 SGHDT and CDR2 YYEEEE. This CDR3 region has 17 residues. For the CDR3, the DNA is TGTGCCAGCAGCAACCGACTAGCGGGATGGGGGCAAGAGACCCAGTACTTC. Translation gives CASSNRLAGWGQETQYF.

The chain employs TRBV7-3 and TRBJ2-6; TRBD1 matches 10 bases. V shed 8 bases, J shed 4 bases, and the junction held 17 bases outside the gene matches. The CDR3 extends over 19 amino acids. Germline values: CDR1 SGHTA, CDR2 FQGTGA. The CDR3: CASSPLSTGGARGANVLTF. Here the CDR3 DNA reads TGTGCCAGCTCACCACTTTCGACAGGGGGCGCGCGGGGGGCCAACGTCCTGACTTTC.

This clonotype was counted many times. The chain uses TRBV7-2 and TRBJ2-1; 10 positions agree with TRBD1. Germline V lookup: CDR1 SGHTA, CDR2 FQGNSA. With V trimmed by 5 bases and J by 4 bases, 5 bases remained unmatched. This CDR3 comprises 15 residues. CDR3 in amino acids: CASSEDRGGYNEQFF. CDR3 coding DNA: TGTGCCAGCAGCGAGGACAGGGGGGGGTACAATGAGCAGTTCTTC.

About this clonotype: A much larger clone lies one base from this, so it may be a read error. The chain combines TRBV29-1 with TRBJ1-1, with a weak D call TRBD1 (6 bases). Germline values: CDR1 SQVTM, CDR2 ANQGSEA. This CDR3 has 11 residues. Trimming took off 8 bases at V and 6 bases at J, with 13 bases between the two ends. The CDR3 sequence: CSIQRTAEAFF. Written as DNA, the CDR3 is TGCAGCATTCAGCGGACAGCTGAAGCTTTCTTT. Full variable domain (remainder filled in from reference TRBV29-1 and TRBJ1-1): SAVISQKPSRDICQRGTSLTIQCQVDSQVTMMFWYRQQPGQSLTLIATANQGSEATYESGFVIDKFPISRPNLTFSTLTVSNMSPEDSSIYLCSIQRTAEAFFGQGTRLTVV.

This rearrangement joins TRBV7-9 to TRBJ1-2, with a weak D call TRBD1 (5 bases). Germline V gene sequence: CDR1 SEHNR, CDR2 FQNEAQ (reference sequence). V was trimmed by 5 bases and J by 4 bases, leaving 11 bases between them. The CDR3 is 13 amino acids. The chain's CDR3 is CASSPRGVYGYTF. CDR3 nucleotide sequence: TGTGCCAGCAGCCCCCGGGGGGTCTATGGCTACACCTTC.

The chain is built from TRBV30 and TRBJ1-1, with D possibly being TRBD1 (6 bases). V dropped 4 bases and J dropped 6 bases, with 15 bases sitting between them. The CDR3 covers 13 residues. Germline V gene sequence: CDR1 GTSNPN, CDR2 SVGIG (reference sequence). The CDR3 sequence is CAWKTGWVAEAFF. CDR3 nucleotides: TGTGCCTGGAAAACAGGGTGGGTTGCTGAAGCTTTCTTT.

This chain connects TRBV10-3 to TRBJ2-5, with 11 bases that match TRBD1. This CDR3 is 16 amino acids long. V lost 7 bases, J lost 1 base, and 8 bases stayed unmatched. Germline CDR1 ENHRY, CDR2 SYGVKD. CDR3 nucleotides: TGTGCCATCACCGAGACGGACAGGGGGCTCCAAGAGACCCAGTACTTC. It specifies CAITETDRGLQETQYF.

In nucleotides, the CDR3 is TGTGCCAGCAGCTTTGGACTTTCCTATGGCTACACCTTC. It yields the protein CASSFGLSYGYTF. This chain uses TRBV7-9 with TRBJ1-2, with unresolved D. Trimming left V 3 bases short and J 4 bases short, with 9 bases between. The CDR3 loop spans 13 amino acids. Germline V gene data show CDR1 as SEHNR and CDR2 as FQNEAQ (reference sequence).

This clonotype was counted many times. V is TRBV7-3 and J is TRBJ2-2, with unresolved D. Germline CDR1 SGHTA, CDR2 FQGTGA. V was clipped by 5 bases and J by 0 bases, with 10 bases between them. The CDR3 consists of 15 residues. Here the CDR3 reads CASSRSRSNTGELFF. The CDR3 region has the DNA TGTGCCAGCAGCCGGAGCCGTTCGAACACCGGGGAGCTGTTTTTT.

V usage is TRBV24-1 and J usage is TRBJ1-1; possible D gene TRBD1, 6 bases. Germline V lookup: CDR1 KGHDR, CDR2 SFDVKD. The V end was cut by 8 bases, the J end by 0 bases, with 9 bases between. This CDR3 spans 13 amino acids. The CDR3 here is CATMGHLNTEAFF. The CDR3 nucleotides read TGTGCCACCATGGGACACCTGAACACTGAAGCTTTCTTT.

This rearrangement joins TRBV7-2 to TRBJ2-1; D may match TRBD1 or TRBD2 (5 bases each). Trimming took 4 bases from V and 6 from J, leaving 13 bases between them. This CDR3 spans 14 amino acids. Germline loops: CDR1 SGHTA, CDR2 FQGNSA. CDR3 in DNA: TGTGCCAGCAGCTCCAGTTCGGGACCCAATGAGCAGTTCTTC. Protein sequence: CASSSSSGPNEQFF. Using reference TRBV7-2 and TRBJ2-1 for the parts outside the CDR3, the full variable domain is GAGVSQSPSNKVTEKGKDVELRCDPISGHTALYWYRQSLGQGLEFLIYFQGNSAPDKSGLPSDRFSAERTGGSVSTLTIQRTQQEDSAVYLCASSSSSGPNEQFFGPGTRLTVL.

The chain combines TRBV7-3 with TRBJ2-5; maybe TRBD1 (6 bases). Germline loops: CDR1 SGHTA, CDR2 FQGTGA. The CDR3 covers 13 residues. V lost 5 bases and J 3 bases, leaving 10 bases between the germline ends. Here the CDR3 reads CASSAGVKETQYF. DNA for the CDR3: TGTGCCAGCAGCGCAGGGGTAAAAGAGACCCAGTACTTC.